This section outlines one T cell receptor beta chain sequence together with its context. The antigen this receptor binds is unknown. It has no much larger one-base neighbor in the sample; base qualities were not kept. Collaborating institutions collected whole blood in K2EDTA tubes following their own protocols. Collaborator samples were shipped for TCRbeta analysis as frozen whole blood, isolated PBMCs, or DNA extracted from either sample type. The sample is drawn from a study of blood T cell repertoires in COVID-19 (dated by TCRdb to 2020 to 2021). Turning to the overall study: The collaborator samples originated in the United States, Italy and Spain and spanned the acute and convalescent phases of COVID-19. Where available, HLA class I and class II types were obtained from metadata supplied by the sample provider rather than from assay-based typing. The prospective study material was composed of cDNA or gDNA derived from T cells, B-cell-depleted T cells, or PBMCs. The sample metadata nearly always contained a de-identified subject ID, COVID-19 status, age in years and sex. Samples were obtained from the ongoing ImmuneRACE study (first 160 participants) and from some 1,200 subjects provided by 6 global collaborators. Deeply sampled blood TCRbeta repertoires from subjects exposed to, actively infected with, or recovered from COVID-19 were included in the dataset. The repertoires were released in a freely available public database intended as a resource for research on the immune response to SARS-CoV-2.

CDR1 and CDR2 are drawn from the germline V gene: MNHEY, SVGEGT. The CDR3 measures 13 amino acids from cysteine to phenylalanine. Just the 39-base CDR3 DNA is kept, in frame starting at base 1. Trimming takes 2 bases from V and 4 bases from J, and the germline ends sit 8 bases apart. On the study overall, not on this receptor specifically: How much clinical and demographic metadata was included differed by source and by participant, and the metadata was provided uncurated.

TCRbeta CDR3 regions were amplified from genomic DNA by means of the immunoSEQ Assay, a bias-controlled multiplex PCR. Per the authors' processing: Within the assay, amplification of reference gene primers was used to estimate how many nucleated cells each sample contained. Sequence reads were collapsed and filtered to measure the absolute abundance of every unique TCRbeta CDR3 rearrangement. For each sample, productive Simpson clonality was calculated as the square root of Simpson's diversity index over productive rearrangements. The immuneACCESS repertoire file appears here via TCRdb, limited to in-frame rearrangements. These files lack a portion of the clones; in checked studies, under half of the deficit traces to unresolved V genes, and the cause of the others is not known. That table furnishes V, J and clone size, whereas the DNA furnished D and trimming. For this sample the table gives some 130,000 clones, of which over 80% were detected only once. The ten biggest clones cover roughly 1.8% of the sample.

This TCR came from a man between 65 and 85 years old with acute or convalescent COVID-19. The chain is made from TRBV6-2 or TRBV6-3 and TRBJ1-2; the D gene lacks a confident call. Sequenced material: peripheral blood. For the CDR3, the sequence is CASSYATAYGYTF. The bases read TGTGCCAGCAGTTACGCAACAGCCTATGGCTACACCTTC.